This TCR beta chain was captured in a study of blood T cell repertoires in COVID-19. Cohort 3 donors were reported recovered after two negative PCRs, clearance, or symptom resolution. Generated by immunoSEQ multiplex PCR, the TCRdb table keeps only in-frame clones and is missing some. This sample has about 300,000 clones; about nine tenths occur once, and the top ten carry about 1.7%. CDR3 length: 14 amino acids. CDR1 and CDR2 from the germline V gene are SNHLY and FYNNEI. The J segment lost 10 bases and the V segment lost 6 bases, leaving 9 bases of the junction unmatched. The J gene is TRBJ2-1, the V gene TRBV2; 10 bases are a match to TRBD2. Material for sequencing was PBMCs or T cells enriched from blood (not recorded which). The clonotype originates from a woman in her 40s who had recovered from COVID-19. The CDR3 DNA follows: TGTGCCAGCAGGGAGCGGGGGGGAACCAGGGAGCAGTTCTTC. Amino acids: CASRERGGTREQFF.